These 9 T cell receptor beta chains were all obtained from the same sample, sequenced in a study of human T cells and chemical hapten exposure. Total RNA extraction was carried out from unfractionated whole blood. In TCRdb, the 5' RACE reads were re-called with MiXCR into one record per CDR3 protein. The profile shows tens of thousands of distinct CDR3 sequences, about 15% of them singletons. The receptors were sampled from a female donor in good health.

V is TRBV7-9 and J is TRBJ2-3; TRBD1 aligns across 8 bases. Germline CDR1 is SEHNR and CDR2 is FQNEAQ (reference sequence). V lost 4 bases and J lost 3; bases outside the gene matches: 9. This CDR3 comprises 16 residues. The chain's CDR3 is CASSSTLGQGTDTQYF. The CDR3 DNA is TGTGCCAGCAGCTCTACCCTCGGACAGGGTACAGATACGCAGTATTTT.

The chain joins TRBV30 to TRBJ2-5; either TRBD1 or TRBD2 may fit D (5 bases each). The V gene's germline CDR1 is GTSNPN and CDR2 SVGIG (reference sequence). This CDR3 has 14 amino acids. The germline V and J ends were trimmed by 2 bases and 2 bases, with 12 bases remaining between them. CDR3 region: CAWSPLGDQETQYF. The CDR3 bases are TGTGCCTGGAGTCCCCTGGGGGATCAAGAGACCCAGTACTTC. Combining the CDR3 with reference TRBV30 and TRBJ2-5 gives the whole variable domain SQTIHQWPATLVQPVGSPLSLECTVEGTSNPNLYWYRQAAGRGLQLLFYSVGIGQISSEVPQNLSASRPQDRQFILSSKKLLLSDSGFYLCAWSPLGDQETQYFGPGTRLLVL.

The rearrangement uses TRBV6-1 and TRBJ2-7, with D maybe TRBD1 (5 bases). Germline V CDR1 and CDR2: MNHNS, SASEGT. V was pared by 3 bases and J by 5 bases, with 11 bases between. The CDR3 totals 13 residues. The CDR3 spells CASSDQGWDEQYF. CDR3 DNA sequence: TGTGCCAGCAGTGACCAGGGTTGGGACGAGCAGTACTTC.

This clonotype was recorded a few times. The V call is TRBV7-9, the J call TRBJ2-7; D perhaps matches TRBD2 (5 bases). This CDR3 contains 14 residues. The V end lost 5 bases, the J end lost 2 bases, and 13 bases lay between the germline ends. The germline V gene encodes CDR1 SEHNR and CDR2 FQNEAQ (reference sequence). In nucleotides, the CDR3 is TGTGCCAGCAGCCCCCGACTTAGCGCCTACGAGCAGTACTTC. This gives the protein CASSPRLSAYEQYF.

The CDR3 nucleotides are TGTGCCAGCAGCCCCCACTTAGATACGCAGTATTTT. It codes for CASSPHLDTQYF. This chain connects TRBV6-6 to TRBJ2-3; D is undetermined. V was pared by 6 bases and J by 5 bases, with 9 bases between. Germline CDR1 MNHNY, CDR2 SVGAGI (reference sequence). This CDR3 has 12 residues.

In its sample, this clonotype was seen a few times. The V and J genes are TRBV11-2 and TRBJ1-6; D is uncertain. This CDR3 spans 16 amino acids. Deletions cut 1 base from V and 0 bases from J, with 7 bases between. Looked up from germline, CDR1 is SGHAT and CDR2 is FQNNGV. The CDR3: CASSLGWGSYNSPLHF. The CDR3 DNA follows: TGTGCCAGCAGCTTAGGATGGGGCTCCTATAATTCACCCCTCCACTTT.

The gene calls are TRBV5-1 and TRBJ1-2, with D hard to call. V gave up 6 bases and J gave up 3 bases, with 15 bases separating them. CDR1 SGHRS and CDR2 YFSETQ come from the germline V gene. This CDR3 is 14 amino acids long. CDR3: CASTSEAGDYGYTF. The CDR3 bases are TGCGCCAGCACCTCCGAAGCAGGAGACTATGGCTACACCTTC. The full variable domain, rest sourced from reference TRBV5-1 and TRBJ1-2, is KAGVTQTPRYLIKTRGQQVTLSCSPISGHRSVSWYQQTPGQGLQFLFEYFSETQRNKGNFPGRFSGRQFSNSRSEMNVSTLELGDSALYLCASTSEAGDYGYTFGSGTRLTVV.

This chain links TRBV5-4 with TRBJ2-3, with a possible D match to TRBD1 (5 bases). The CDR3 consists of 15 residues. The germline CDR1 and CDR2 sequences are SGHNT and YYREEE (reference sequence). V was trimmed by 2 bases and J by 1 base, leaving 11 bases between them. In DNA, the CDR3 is TGTGCCAGCAGCTTTAAAAGGGGCGGCACAGATACGCAGTATTTT. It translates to CASSFKRGGTDTQYF.

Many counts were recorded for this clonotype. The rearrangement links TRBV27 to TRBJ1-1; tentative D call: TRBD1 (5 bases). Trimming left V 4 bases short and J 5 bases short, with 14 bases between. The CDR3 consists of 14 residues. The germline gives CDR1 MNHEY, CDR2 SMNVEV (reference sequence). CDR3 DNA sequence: TGTGCCAGCAGTTCTCCAGGGTGGGGGACTGAAGCTTTCTTT. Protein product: CASSSPGWGTEAFF.